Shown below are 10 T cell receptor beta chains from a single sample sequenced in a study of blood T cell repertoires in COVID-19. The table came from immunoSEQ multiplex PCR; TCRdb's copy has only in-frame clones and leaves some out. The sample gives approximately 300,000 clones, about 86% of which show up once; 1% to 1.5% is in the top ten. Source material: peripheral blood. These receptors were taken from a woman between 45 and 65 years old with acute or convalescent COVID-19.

CDR3 region: CASSQQGASQETQYF. The CDR3 region has the DNA TGTGCCAGCTCACAGCAGGGGGCGTCCCAAGAGACCCAGTACTTC. This rearrangement joins TRBV18 to TRBJ2-5; 8 nucleotides line up with TRBD1. The ends lost 4 bases at V and 1 base at J; junction bases unmatched: 5. The CDR3 is 15 residues long. CDR1 is KGHSH and CDR2 is LQKENI in the germline V gene.

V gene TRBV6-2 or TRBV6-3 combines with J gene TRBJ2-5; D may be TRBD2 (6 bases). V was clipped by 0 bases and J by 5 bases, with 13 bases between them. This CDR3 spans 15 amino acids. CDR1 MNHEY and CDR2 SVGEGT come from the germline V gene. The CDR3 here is CASSYSSASGETQYF. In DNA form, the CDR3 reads TGTGCCAGCAGTTACTCGTCCGCGAGCGGGGAGACCCAGTACTTC.

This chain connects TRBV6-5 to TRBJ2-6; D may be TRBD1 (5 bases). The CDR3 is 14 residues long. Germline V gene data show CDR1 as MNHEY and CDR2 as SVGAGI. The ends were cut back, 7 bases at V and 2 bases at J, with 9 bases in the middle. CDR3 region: CASNSGPGANVLTF. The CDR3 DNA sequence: TGTGCCAGCAACTCAGGGCCTGGGGCCAACGTCCTGACTTTC.

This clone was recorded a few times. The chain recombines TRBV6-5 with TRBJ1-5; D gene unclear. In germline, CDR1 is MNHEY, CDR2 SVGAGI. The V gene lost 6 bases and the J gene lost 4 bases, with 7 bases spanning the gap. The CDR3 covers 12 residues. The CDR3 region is CASSVSNQPQHF. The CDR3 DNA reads TGTGCCAGCAGCGTTTCGAATCAGCCCCAGCATTTT.

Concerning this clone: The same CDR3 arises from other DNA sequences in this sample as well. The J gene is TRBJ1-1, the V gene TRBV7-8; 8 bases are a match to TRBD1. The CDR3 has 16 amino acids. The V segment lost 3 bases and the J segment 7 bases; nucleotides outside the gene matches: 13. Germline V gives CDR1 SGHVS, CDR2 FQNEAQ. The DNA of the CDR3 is TGTGCCAGCAGCTTCGAGACCGGGACAGGAGATTATGAAGCTTTCTTT. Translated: CASSFETGTGDYEAFF.

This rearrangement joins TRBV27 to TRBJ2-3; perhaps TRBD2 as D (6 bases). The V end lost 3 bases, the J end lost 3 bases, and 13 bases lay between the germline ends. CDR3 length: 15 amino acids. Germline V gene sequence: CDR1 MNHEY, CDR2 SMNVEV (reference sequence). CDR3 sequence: CASSLPGVGTDTQYF. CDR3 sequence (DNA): TGTGCCAGCAGTTTGCCGGGGGTAGGGACAGATACGCAGTATTTT.

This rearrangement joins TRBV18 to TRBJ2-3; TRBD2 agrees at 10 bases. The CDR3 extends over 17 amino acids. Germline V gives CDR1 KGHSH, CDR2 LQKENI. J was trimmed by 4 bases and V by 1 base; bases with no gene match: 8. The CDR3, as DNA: TGTGCCAGCTCACCACGGCTAGCGGGAGAGTCCCCAGATACGCAGTATTTT. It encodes CASSPRLAGESPDTQYF.

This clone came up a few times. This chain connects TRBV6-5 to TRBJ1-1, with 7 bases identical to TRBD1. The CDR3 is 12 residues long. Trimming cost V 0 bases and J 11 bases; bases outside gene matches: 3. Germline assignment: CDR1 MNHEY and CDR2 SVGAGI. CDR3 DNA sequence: TGTGCCAGCAGTTACTCGGCAGGGGGGGCTTTCTTT. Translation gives CASSYSAGGAFF.

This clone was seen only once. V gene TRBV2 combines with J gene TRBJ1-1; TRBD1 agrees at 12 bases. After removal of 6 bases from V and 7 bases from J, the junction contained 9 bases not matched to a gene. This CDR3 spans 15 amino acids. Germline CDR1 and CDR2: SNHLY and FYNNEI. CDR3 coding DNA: TGTGCCAGCAGAGGGACCGGGACAGGGGGCTTTGAAGCTTTCTTT. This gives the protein CASRGTGTGGFEAFF.

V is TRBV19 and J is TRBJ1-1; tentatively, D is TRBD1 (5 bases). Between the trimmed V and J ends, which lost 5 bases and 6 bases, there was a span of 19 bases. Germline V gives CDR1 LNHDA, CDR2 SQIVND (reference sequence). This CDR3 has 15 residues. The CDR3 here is CASSVAGHRRAEAFF. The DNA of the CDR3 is TGTGCCAGTAGTGTCGCAGGGCATCGGAGGGCTGAAGCTTTCTTT.